What follows are 25 T cell receptor beta chains derived from one specimen sequenced in a study of PD-L1 blockade in urothelial cancer. Repertoires were generated with immunoSEQ multiplex PCR, while TCRdb's copy carries only in-frame clones and drops some. The sample contains 46,000 or so clones, 70% to 90% of which appear only once. This sample comprised PBMCs, obtained around atezolizumab (anti-PD-L1) treatment. These receptors all come from a man aged 55 to 70 with urothelial cancer.

This chain uses TRBV7-9 with TRBJ2-5; D not resolved. The CDR3 sequence is 13 residues long. The germline V and J ends were trimmed by 3 bases and 2 bases, with 7 bases remaining between them. CDR1 SEHNR and CDR2 FQNEAQ come from the germline V gene (reference sequence). CDR3 region: CASSLVQQETQYF. Here the CDR3 DNA reads TGTGCCAGCAGCTTGGTACAGCAAGAGACCCAGTACTTC.

For the CDR3, the DNA is TGCGCCGGGACCCCGGGACAGAATATGGGGCATTTT. Translating gives CAGTPGQNMGHF. The V gene is TRBV5-1, the J gene TRBJ1-5, with TRBD1 identical over 7 bases. Germline assignment: CDR1 SGHRS and CDR2 YFSETQ. The CDR3 covers 12 residues. V was clipped by 10 bases and J by 15 bases; unmatched bases: 16.

The V call is TRBV5-8, the J call TRBJ1-1; 8 nucleotides agree with TRBD1. Germline-derived CDR1 and CDR2 are SGHTS and YDEGEE. J lost 4 bases, V lost 4 bases, and 9 bases had no gene match. This CDR3 is built from 15 residues. CDR3 bases: TGTGCCAGCAGCAAACAGGGGGGGGTTCCCACTGAAGCTTTCTTT. Its translation: CASSKQGGVPTEAFF.

The chain employs TRBV30 and TRBJ1-1, with 11 bases identical to TRBD1. There are 17 residues in the CDR3. Germline-derived CDR1 and CDR2 are GTSNPN and SVGIG (reference sequence). V dropped 4 bases and J dropped 4; count of bases not matched to a gene: 14. The CDR3 coding sequence is TGTGCCTGGAACCCGGACAGGGGGCGCGTGAAAGGCACTGAAGCTTTCTTT. It specifies CAWNPDRGRVKGTEAFF.

The J gene is TRBJ2-3, the V gene TRBV4-3; D is undetermined. Germline assignment: CDR1 LGHNA and CDR2 YSLEER. This CDR3 is 15 amino acids long. V was clipped by 0 bases and J by 0 bases, with 7 bases between them. CDR3 protein: CASSQDGRSTDTQYF. Here the CDR3 DNA reads TGCGCCAGCAGCCAAGATGGCAGAAGCACAGATACGCAGTATTTT.

The chain has TRBV28 and TRBJ1-3; 9 nucleotides align to TRBD1. CDR3 size: 15 residues. CDR1 is MDHEN, CDR2 SYDVKM, per germline. V was clipped by 7 bases and J by 3 bases; unmatched bases: 7. CDR3 DNA sequence: TGTGCCAGCACTGAACAGGGGGCGAGTGGAAACACCATATATTTT. Translating it yields CASTEQGASGNTIYF.

V and J are TRBV19 and TRBJ2-5; possible D gene TRBD2, 6 bases. Germline V gene data show CDR1 as LNHDA and CDR2 as SQIVND (reference sequence). The CDR3 has 13 residues. V lost 6 bases and J lost 5, with 13 bases in between. CDR3 sequence reads: CASRKEGTETQYF. The CDR3 nucleotides read TGTGCCAGTAGGAAGGAGGGTACGGAGACCCAGTACTTC.

The chain couples TRBV30 to TRBJ1-2, with a possible D match to TRBD1 (6 bases). Looked up from germline, CDR1 is GTSNPN and CDR2 is SVGIG (reference sequence). The CDR3 contains 12 residues. The V end lost 7 bases, the J end lost 3 bases, and 12 bases lay between the germline ends. The CDR3 sequence: CASLPGDYGYTF. The CDR3 DNA is TGTGCCTCCCTACCAGGGGACTATGGCTACACCTTC.

J is TRBJ1-1 and V is TRBV7-9, with 7 bases that match TRBD1. This CDR3 is built from 14 residues. With 10 bases clipped from V and 7 bases from J, the junction kept 15 bases outside the gene matches. Germline loops: CDR1 SEHNR, CDR2 FQNEAQ (reference sequence). The CDR3 protein is CATSATGAASEAFF. Here the CDR3 DNA reads TGTGCCACGTCCGCAACAGGGGCCGCTAGTGAAGCTTTCTTT.

The chain couples TRBV5-6 to TRBJ2-1; 8 positions agree with TRBD2. The junction had 7 bases not matched to a gene; V was cut back by 3 bases and J by 2 bases. CDR1 is SGHDT, CDR2 YYEEEE, per germline. The CDR3 is 16 residues long. The CDR3 sequence is CASSSWRGAPYNEQFF. The CDR3 DNA follows: TGTGCCAGCAGCTCCTGGCGGGGGGCCCCCTACAATGAGCAGTTCTTC.

The chain combines TRBV29-1 with TRBJ1-2, with D possibly matching TRBD1 (5 bases). CDR3 length: 12 amino acids. The V end was cut by 6 bases, the J end by 8 bases, with 16 bases between. Looked up from germline, CDR1 is SQVTM and CDR2 is ANQGSEA. The CDR3, as DNA: TGCAGCGTGGACAAAGATCGTCGAGGCTACACCTTC. It encodes CSVDKDRRGYTF. The variable domain in full, completed from reference TRBV29-1 and TRBJ1-2, reads SAVISQKPSRDICQRGTSLTIQCQVDSQVTMMFWYRQQPGQSLTLIATANQGSEATYESGFVIDKFPISRPNLTFSTLTVSNMSPEDSSIYLCSVDKDRRGYTFGSGTRLTVV.

The rearrangement links TRBV6-1 to TRBJ1-5; a possible D gene is TRBD1 (6 bases). Trimming shortened V by 5 bases and J by 0 bases, and 11 bases separated the two germline ends. The germline CDR1 and CDR2 sequences are MNHNS and SASEGT. The CDR3 contains 15 residues. The DNA for the CDR3 is TGTGCCAGCAGTCCCAGCAGGGGTAGCAATCAGCCCCAGCATTTT. Protein: CASSPSRGSNQPQHF.

Written as DNA, the CDR3 is TGTGCCAGCAGCCCCGGGGTAGCGGGGGTCTACGAGCAGTACTTC. It translates to CASSPGVAGVYEQYF. V usage is TRBV5-4 and J usage is TRBJ2-7, with 9 bases fitting TRBD2. Per the germline V gene, CDR1 is SGHNT and CDR2 is YYREEE (reference sequence). V was pared by 4 bases and J by 3 bases, with 8 bases of the junction left unmatched. This CDR3 has 15 amino acids.

The J gene is TRBJ1-6, the V gene TRBV9; D possibly corresponds to TRBD1 (5 bases). Germline V gene sequence: CDR1 SGDLS, CDR2 YYNGEE. Trimming shortened V by 1 base and J by 6 bases, and 11 bases separated the two germline ends. The CDR3 length is 15 residues. Here the CDR3 reads CASSVRGGGNSPLHF. The DNA of the CDR3 is TGTGCCAGCAGCGTACGGGGGGGAGGTAATTCACCCCTCCACTTT.

The chain is built from TRBV10-1 and TRBJ2-1; 8 bases line up with TRBD2. CDR3 length equals 15 residues. The V gene end was trimmed by 1 base and the J gene end by 10 bases; junction bases not matched to a gene: 9. CDR1 is WNHNN and CDR2 is SYGVQD in the germline V gene (reference sequence). The CDR3 region is CASSEFDSGATEQFF. The CDR3 DNA sequence: TGCGCCAGCAGTGAGTTTGATAGCGGGGCGACCGAGCAGTTCTTC.

The chain carries TRBV11-2 and TRBJ1-5, with D possibly being TRBD1 (5 bases). Trimming shortened V by 1 base and J by 5 bases, and 12 bases separated the two germline ends. There are 15 residues in the CDR3. Germline V gene lookup returns CDR1 SGHAT and CDR2 FQNNGV. CDR3 DNA sequence: TGTGCCAGCAGCTTAGTATCAGGGAATGATCAGCCCCAGCATTTT. This codes for CASSLVSGNDQPQHF.

The rearrangement links TRBV2 to TRBJ2-5; D unclear. V was pared by 4 bases and J by 3 bases, with 12 bases between. Germline-derived CDR1 and CDR2 are SNHLY and FYNNEI. The CDR3 length is 14 residues. This CDR3 reads CASSGSSREETQYF. The CDR3 DNA is TGTGCCAGCAGTGGATCTAGTCGCGAAGAGACCCAGTACTTC.

J is TRBJ2-7 and V is TRBV27; D unclear. From germline, CDR1 is MNHEY and CDR2 SMNVEV (reference sequence). The ends were cut back, 0 bases at V and 7 bases at J, with 10 bases in the middle. CDR3 length: 13 residues. CDR3 sequence: CASSLSGSAEQYF. The CDR3 nucleotides read TGTGCCAGCAGTTTATCGGGCTCGGCGGAGCAGTACTTC.

This clone was seen just once. This chain connects TRBV5-4 to TRBJ2-4; tentative D call: TRBD2 (5 bases). Trimming took 6 bases from V and 0 from J, leaving 16 bases between them. CDR3 size: 16 residues. CDR1 is SGHNT and CDR2 is YYREEE in the germline V gene (reference sequence). This CDR3 is CASTTGAGRAKNIQYF. The CDR3 DNA is TGTGCCAGCACCACGGGCGCGGGCAGAGCCAAAAACATTCAGTACTTC.

The rearrangement links TRBV7-8 to TRBJ1-4; possibly TRBD1 for D (5 bases). The CDR3 covers 15 residues. With 0 bases removed from V and 6 bases from J, the gap between germline ends came to 11 bases. Germline V gene sequence: CDR1 SGHVS, CDR2 FQNEAQ. CDR3 in amino acids: CASSLAGREHEKLFF. The CDR3 DNA reads as TGTGCCAGCAGCTTAGCAGGCAGGGAACATGAAAAACTGTTTTTT.

This chain uses TRBV6-5 with TRBJ2-2, with D perhaps TRBD1 (5 bases). The V and J ends lost 10 bases and 2 bases respectively, with 14 bases between them. The CDR3 is made up of 14 amino acids. The germline CDR1 and CDR2 sequences are MNHEY and SVGAGI. The CDR3 loop is CATRWGLNTGELFF. The CDR3 DNA sequence: TGTGCCACCAGGTGGGGCCTAAACACCGGGGAGCTGTTTTTT.

The chain combines TRBV5-1 with TRBJ1-2, with TRBD1 matching over 9 bases. Germline values: CDR1 SGHRS, CDR2 YFSETQ. J lost 3 bases, V lost 4 bases, and 4 bases had no gene match. The CDR3 is 14 amino acids. The CDR3 loop reads CASSATGGDYGYTF. CDR3 coding DNA: TGCGCCAGCAGCGCGACAGGGGGGGACTATGGCTACACCTTC.

The chain combines TRBV10-3 with TRBJ2-5; TRBD2 matches 8 bases. The V gene's germline CDR1 is ENHRY and CDR2 SYGVKD. CDR3 length: 14 amino acids. The ends lost 6 bases at V and 4 bases at J; junction bases unmatched: 7. In DNA, the CDR3 is TGTGCCATCAGCACCGGGAGGGAAGGAGAGACCCAGTACTTC. Encoded protein: CAISTGREGETQYF.

The chain is built from TRBV4-2 and TRBJ2-2; no clear D gene. V lost 4 bases to trimming and J lost 2 bases, with 11 bases between them. The CDR3 is made up of 15 amino acids. From germline, CDR1 is LGHNA and CDR2 YNFKEQ. CDR3 nucleotides: TGTGCCAGCAGCCCCCCTACCCTTAACACCGGGGAGCTGTTTTTT. Translating it yields CASSPPTLNTGELFF.

The rearrangement joins TRBV5-1 to TRBJ2-3; 8 nucleotides align to TRBD1. CDR1 SGHRS and CDR2 YFSETQ come from the germline V gene. V lost 5 bases and J lost 5; bases outside the gene matches: 10. The CDR3 runs 15 residues. The CDR3, as DNA: TGCGCCAGCAGTCCTGGGACAGGTGCTTTAGATACGCAGTATTTT. As protein: CASSPGTGALDTQYF.